This is a list of T cell receptor beta chains from one sample in a study of blood T cell repertoires in COVID-19. Method: immunoSEQ multiplex PCR; TCRdb's copy keeps in-frame clones and lacks some. The table has about 14,000 clones, 85% to 90% seen once; the top ten hold around 15%. Sequenced material: peripheral blood. The receptors shown here come from a man in his fifties with active COVID-19. Both conserved end residues are part of each CDR3. A D gene is named only where the DNA matches it firmly. Part of the rows lack a size; the others show once, few, many or a class for expanded clones.

D gene	clone size	V gene	J gene	CDR3 DNA	CDR3 protein
.	.	TRBV19	TRBJ2-1	TGTGCCAGTAGTACCGCGTACGGCAATGAGCAGTTCTTC	CASSTAYGNEQFF
.	.	TRBV19	TRBJ2-1	TGTGCCAGTAGTATTGCTTGGAGGAGCTCCTACAATGAGCAGTTCTTC	CASSIAWRSSYNEQFF
TRBD1	.	TRBV6-1	TRBJ1-5	TGTGCCAGCAGTGAGCAGGGGGCGGGGTTGAGCAATCAGCCCCAGCATTTT	CASSEQGAGLSNQPQHF
TRBD2	.	TRBV29-1	TRBJ2-2	TGCAGCGTTGTTCGGGCTAGCGGGAGTTCTAAAGGCGGGGAGCTGTTTTTT	CSVVRASGSSKGGELFF
.	.	TRBV5-4	TRBJ2-2	TGTGCCAGCAGCTTGGCAGGTTTAAACACCGGGGAGCTGTTTTTT	CASSLAGLNTGELFF
TRBD2	few	TRBV5-1	TRBJ2-7	TGCGCCAGCAGCTTGGCCGGGACTAACGCCTACGAGCAGTACTTC	CASSLAGTNAYEQYF
TRBD2	.	TRBV20-1	TRBJ2-3	TGCAGTGCTAGTGTAGCGGGAGGGCCATGGGGAGATACGCAGTATTTT	CSASVAGGPWGDTQYF
.	once	TRBV7-2	TRBJ1-2	TGTGCCAGCAGCCTTTCGGGCTATGGCTACACCTTC	CASSLSGYGYTF
.	.	TRBV28	TRBJ1-5	TGTGCTACAGCCGATTTTCAGCCCCAGCATTTT	CATADFQPQHF
TRBD1	.	TRBV6-5	TRBJ2-1	TGTGCCAGCAGTTTCAGACAGGGTGCATTCAATGAGCAGTTCTTC	CASSFRQGAFNEQFF
TRBD2	.	TRBV5-5	TRBJ2-3	TGTGCCAGCAGCTGGGGGGGACTAGCGGGCACAGATACGCAGTATTTT	CASSWGGLAGTDTQYF
TRBD2	.	TRBV15	TRBJ2-1	TGTGCCACCAGCAGAGATCGCGGCATGCGGCGGGAGTATAAATATGAGCAGTTCTTC	CATSRDRGMRREYKYEQFF
TRBD1	.	TRBV5-1	TRBJ1-6	TGCGCCAGCAGCTTGGCACACGACAGGGCTAATTCACCCCTCCACTTT	CASSLAHDRANSPLHF
.	once	TRBV19	TRBJ2-1	TGTGCCAGTAGTGTGGGACTTTACAATGAGCAGTTCTTC	CASSVGLYNEQFF
.	.	TRBV24-1	TRBJ2-7	TGTGCCACCAGTGACCCGCTAAACAGGGGAGGTAGTTACTTC	CATSDPLNRGGSYF
.	.	TRBV12-3/TRBV12-4	TRBJ2-6	TGTGCCAGCAGTTTGGGCAGCAACGTCCTGACTTTC	CASSLGSNVLTF
TRBD1	.	TRBV5-1	TRBJ2-2	TGCGCCAGCAGCTCGACAGGGTCTGTCGGGGAGCTGTTTTTT	CASSSTGSVGELFF
TRBD1	.	TRBV10-3	TRBJ2-6	TGTGCCATCAGTGACTTCAGGGGGTCTGGGGCCAACGTCCTGACTTTC	CAISDFRGSGANVLTF
TRBD1	once	TRBV18	TRBJ1-1	TGTGCCAGCTCACCAAGACAGGGATCTGAAGCTTTCTTT	CASSPRQGSEAFF
TRBD1	.	TRBV19	TRBJ2-2	TGTGCCAGTATCCCTAGACAGGGGAGTCTCGCCGGGGAGCTGTTTTTT	CASIPRQGSLAGELFF
TRBD1	.	TRBV5-5	TRBJ1-5	TGTGCCAGCAGCTCTGGCACAGGGGGCGGGAAGCCCCAGCATTTT	CASSSGTGGGKPQHF
TRBD2	.	TRBV14	TRBJ2-3	TGTGCCAGCAGCCATCTAGCGGGAATCGCAGATACGCAGTATTTT	CASSHLAGIADTQYF
TRBD2	.	TRBV7-9	TRBJ2-7	TGTGCCAGCAGTCCCACCCACACGGGACTATCAGCCTACGAGCAGTACTTC	CASSPTHTGLSAYEQYF
.	.	TRBV27	TRBJ2-7	TGTGCCAGCAGTTTTGGCAGGCCCTACGAGCAGTACTTC	CASSFGRPYEQYF
TRBD2	.	TRBV28	TRBJ2-3	TGTGCCAGCAGTTTCAGTAGAGGGAGGGTGGAATGGGATACGCAGTATTTT	CASSFSRGRVEWDTQYF
TRBD1	.	TRBV4-3	TRBJ1-4	TGCGCCAGCAGCATAGGACAGGGTACCGAAAAACTGTTTTTT	CASSIGQGTEKLFF
.	.	TRBV7-3	TRBJ2-2	TGTGCCAGCAGCGGTAATAGACAGAACACCGGGGAGCTGTTTTTT	CASSGNRQNTGELFF
.	few	TRBV30	TRBJ1-2	TGTGCCTGGACGGTCGGGGTAATAGGCTATGGCTACACCTTC	CAWTVGVIGYGYTF
TRBD1	few	TRBV18	TRBJ1-1	TGTGCCAGCTCAGACATAGGGACAGCGGCCACTGAAGCTTTCTTT	CASSDIGTAATEAFF
.	.	TRBV7-9	TRBJ2-5	TGTGCCAGCAGTTTGACAGCTATACTCCAAGAGACCCAGTACTTC	CASSLTAILQETQYF
TRBD2	few	TRBV13	TRBJ2-3	TGTGCCAGCAGCCAAAAATACGGGAGGGAGACAGATACGCAGTATTTT	CASSQKYGRETDTQYF
TRBD2	.	TRBV6-5	TRBJ2-5	TGTGCCAGCAGTTTAGCGGGAGCTTTGGAGACCCAGTACTTC	CASSLAGALETQYF